This TCR beta chain was retrieved from a study of control samples from healthy donors and cancer patients. Using immunoSEQ multiplex PCR, the repertoire was profiled, and TCRdb retains in-frame clones only, with some absent. Of some 74,000 clones listed, 94% are singletons. The germline V gene has CDR1 MNHNS and CDR2 SASEGT. V gave up 2 bases and J gave up 1 base, with 14 bases separating them. This CDR3 is 16 amino acids long. V and J are TRBV6-1 and TRBJ1-1, with D perhaps TRBD1 (5 bases). The sample consisted of blood. The sequence was obtained from a woman in her 30s in good health. CDR3 loop: CASSESAAGKNTEAFF. The DNA of the CDR3 is TGTGCCAGCAGTGAATCGGCGGCAGGGAAGAACACTGAAGCTTTCTTT.